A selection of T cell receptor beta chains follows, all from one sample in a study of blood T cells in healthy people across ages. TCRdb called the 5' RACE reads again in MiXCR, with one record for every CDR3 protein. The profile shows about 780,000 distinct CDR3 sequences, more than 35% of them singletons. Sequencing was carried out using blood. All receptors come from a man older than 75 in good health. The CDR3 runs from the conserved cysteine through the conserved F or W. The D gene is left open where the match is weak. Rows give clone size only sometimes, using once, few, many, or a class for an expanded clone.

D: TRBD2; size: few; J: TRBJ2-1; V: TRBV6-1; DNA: TGTGCCAGCAGTTCGGCTAGCGGGAACTCCTACAATGAGCAGTTCTTC; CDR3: CASSSASGNSYNEQFF
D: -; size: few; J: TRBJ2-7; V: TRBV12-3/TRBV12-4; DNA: TGTGCCAGCAGTGTACAACTTTCCTACGAGCAGTACTTC; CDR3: CASSVQLSYEQYF
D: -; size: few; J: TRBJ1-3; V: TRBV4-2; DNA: TGTGCCAGCAGCCAAGATCTCCCTAACAGCTCTGGAAACACCATATATTTT; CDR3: CASSQDLPNSSGNTIYF
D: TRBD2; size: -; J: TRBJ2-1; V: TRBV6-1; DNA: TGTGCCAGCAGTGAATCTTTTCTAGCGGCTACCTACAATGAGCAGTTCTTC; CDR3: CASSESFLAATYNEQFF
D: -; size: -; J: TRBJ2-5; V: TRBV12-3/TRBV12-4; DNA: TGTGCCAGCAGTTTTCAGAGAGTCGAGACCCAGTACTTC; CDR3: CASSFQRVETQYF
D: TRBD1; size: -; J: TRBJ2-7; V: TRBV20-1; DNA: TGCAGTGCTATGACAGGGCGCTTCTCCTACGAGCAGTACTTC; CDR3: CSAMTGRFSYEQYF
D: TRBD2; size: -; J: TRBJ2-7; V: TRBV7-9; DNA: TGTGCCAGCAGCACTGGTGGCGGGAGCTCCTACAATGAGCAGTACTTC; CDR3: CASSTGGGSSYNEQYF
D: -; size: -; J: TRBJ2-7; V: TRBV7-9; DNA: TGTGCCAGCAGCCCCACCGAGCAGGAGCAGTACTTC; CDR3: CASSPTEQEQYF
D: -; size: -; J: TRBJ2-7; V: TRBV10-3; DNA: TGTGCCATCAGTTTGGACACGGCCTACGAGCAGTACTTC; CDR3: CAISLDTAYEQYF
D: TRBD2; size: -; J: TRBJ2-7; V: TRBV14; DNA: TGTGCCAGCAGCCAAGGCCCGGCGGGAGTACGCGAGCAGTACTTC; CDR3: CASSQGPAGVREQYF
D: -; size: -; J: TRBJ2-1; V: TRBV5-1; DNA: TGCGCCAGCAGCCCCAAGTCTCACTACAATGAGCAGTTCTTC; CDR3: CASSPKSHYNEQFF
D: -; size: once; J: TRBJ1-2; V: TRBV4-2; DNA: TGTGCCAGCAGCCAAAACCTAGGAGGAGGGGATGGCTACACCTTC; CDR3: CASSQNLGGGDGYTF
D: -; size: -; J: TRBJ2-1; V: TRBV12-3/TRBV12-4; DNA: TGTGCCAGCAGTTTTTCCGCTCTTGAGCAGTTCTTC; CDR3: CASSFSALEQFF
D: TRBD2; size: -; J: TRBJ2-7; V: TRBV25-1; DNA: TGTGCCGGCAGTTTAAACCCCAGCGGGAGCTCCTACGAGCAGTACTTC; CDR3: CAGSLNPSGSSYEQYF
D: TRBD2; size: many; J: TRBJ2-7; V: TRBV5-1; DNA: TGCGCCAGCAGCCCGGGACTAGCGACCGACGAGCAGTACTTC; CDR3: CASSPGLATDEQYF
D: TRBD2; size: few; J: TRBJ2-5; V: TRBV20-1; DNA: TGCAGTGCTAGAGCGGCAGCGGGAGTAGAGACCCAGTACTTC; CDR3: CSARAAAGVETQYF
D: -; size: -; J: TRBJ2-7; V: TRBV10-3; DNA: TGTGCCATTTCGGCCGGGACTGAATACAATGAGCAGTACTTC; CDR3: CAISAGTEYNEQYF
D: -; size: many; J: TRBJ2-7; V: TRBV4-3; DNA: TGCGCCAGCAGCCAAGGGCATTCCTACGAGCAGTACTTC; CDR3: CASSQGHSYEQYF
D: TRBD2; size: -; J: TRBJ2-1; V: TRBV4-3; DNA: TGCGCCAGCAGCCAAGATCGGGGACTAGCGTGGAATGAGCAGTTCTTC; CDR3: CASSQDRGLAWNEQFF
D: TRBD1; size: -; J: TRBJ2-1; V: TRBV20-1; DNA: TGCAGTGCTGAAGCCGGGACAGGGGGCATCGATGAGCAGTTCTTC; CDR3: CSAEAGTGGIDEQFF
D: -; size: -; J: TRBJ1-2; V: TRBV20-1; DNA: TGCAGTGCTAGAGCTACAGGGTTAGAAGGCTACACCTTC; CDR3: CSARATGLEGYTF
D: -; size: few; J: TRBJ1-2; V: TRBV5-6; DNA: TGTGCCAGCAGCTCCAACACCTATGGCTACACCTTC; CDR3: CASSSNTYGYTF
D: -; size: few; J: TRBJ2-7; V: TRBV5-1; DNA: TGCGCCAGCAGCTTGGAAACATTCGGAACTAGTGAGCAGTACTTC; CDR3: CASSLETFGTSEQYF
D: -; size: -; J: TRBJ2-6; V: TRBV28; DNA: TGTGCCAGCACCGGGCAGGGGACCACTGGGGCCGACGTCCTGACTTTC; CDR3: CASTGQGTTGADVLTF
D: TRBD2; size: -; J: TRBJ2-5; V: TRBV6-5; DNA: TGTGCCAGCACCGGCGGGACTAGCGGGAGGTCGTACTTC; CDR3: CASTGGTSGRSYF
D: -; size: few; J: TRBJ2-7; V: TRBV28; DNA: TGTGCCACCTTAGAACACGGTCTATCCTACGAGCAGTACTTC; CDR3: CATLEHGLSYEQYF
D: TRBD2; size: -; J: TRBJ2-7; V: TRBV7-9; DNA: TGTGCCAGCACCCGGGAGGGCGGGAGTGACGAGCAGTACTTC; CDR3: CASTREGGSDEQYF
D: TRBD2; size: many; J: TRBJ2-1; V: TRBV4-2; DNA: TGTGCCAGCAGCCAAGATGGGACTAATCACAATGAGCAGTTCTTC; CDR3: CASSQDGTNHNEQFF
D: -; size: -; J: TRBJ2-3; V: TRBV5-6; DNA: TGTGCCAGCAGCTTTCCTGGACTGACCTTCACAGATACGCAGTATTTT; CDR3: CASSFPGLTFTDTQYF
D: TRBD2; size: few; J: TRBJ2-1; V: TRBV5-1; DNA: TGCGCCAGCAGCTCCTCAGCGGGAGCTAGTGAGCAGTTCTTC; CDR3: CASSSSAGASEQFF
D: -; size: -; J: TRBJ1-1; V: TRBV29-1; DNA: TGCAGCGTTGATAATACTGGGCAGGGGAGGGCTGAAGCTTTCTTT; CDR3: CSVDNTGQGRAEAFF
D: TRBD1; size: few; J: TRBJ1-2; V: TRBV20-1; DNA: TGCAGTGCTCGCGGACAGGGGGCAAACGGCTACACCTTC; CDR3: CSARGQGANGYTF
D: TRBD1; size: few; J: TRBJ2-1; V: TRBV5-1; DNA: TGCGCCAGCACCTTGCAGGGGGCGCAATACAATGAGCAGTTCTTC; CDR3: CASTLQGAQYNEQFF
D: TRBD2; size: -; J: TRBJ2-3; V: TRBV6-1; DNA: TGTGCCAGCAGTGGGTCCCTATTAGCGGGAGCCGCCACAGATACGCAGTATTTT; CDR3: CASSGSLLAGAATDTQYF
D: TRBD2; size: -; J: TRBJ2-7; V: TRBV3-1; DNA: TGTGCCAGCAGCCAAGCACTAGCGGGAAGAACGAACGAGCAGTACTTC; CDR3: CASSQALAGRTNEQYF
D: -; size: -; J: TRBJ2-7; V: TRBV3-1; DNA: TGTGCCAGCAGTACTACAGGGACCGAGCAGTACTTC; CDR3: CASSTTGTEQYF
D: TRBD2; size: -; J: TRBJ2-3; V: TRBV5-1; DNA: TGCGCCAGCAGCTTGGCTCTAGCGGGAGTTAAAGATACGCAGTATTTT; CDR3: CASSLALAGVKDTQYF
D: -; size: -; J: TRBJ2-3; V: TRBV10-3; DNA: TGTGCCATCAGTGACGGGACCCCAAATACGCAGTATTTT; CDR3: CAISDGTPNTQYF
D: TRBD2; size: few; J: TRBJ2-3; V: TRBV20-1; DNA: TGCAGTGCTGGACGGGGGGAGGATACGCAGTATTTT; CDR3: CSAGRGEDTQYF
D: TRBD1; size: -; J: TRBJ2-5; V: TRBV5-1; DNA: TGCGCCAGCGGCGTAGTGGACAGGTCCCGGGAGACCCAGTACTTC; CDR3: CASGVVDRSRETQYF
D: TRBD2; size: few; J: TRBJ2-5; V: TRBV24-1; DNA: TGTGCCACCAGTGGGTCCGGGACTAGATTCCAAGAGACCCAGTACTTC; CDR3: CATSGSGTRFQETQYF
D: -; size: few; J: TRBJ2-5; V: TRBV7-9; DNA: TGTGCCAGCAGCTTTGATCCCGGACCTCAAGAGACCCAGTACTTC; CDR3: CASSFDPGPQETQYF
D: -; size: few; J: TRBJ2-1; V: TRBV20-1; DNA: TGCAGTGCTAGAGATCTTGCGGAAGCCTACAATGAGCAGTTCTTC; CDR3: CSARDLAEAYNEQFF
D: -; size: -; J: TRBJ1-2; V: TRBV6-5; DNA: TGTGCCACACACTCTGAAACGGGGGGCTACACCTTC; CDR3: CATHSETGGYTF
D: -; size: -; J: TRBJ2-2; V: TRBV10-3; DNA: TGTGCCTCTCGGGGTCGGGAGACAGACGGGGAGCTGTTTTTT; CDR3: CASRGRETDGELFF
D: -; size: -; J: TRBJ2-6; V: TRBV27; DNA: TGTGCCAGCAGTTTAGAGAACAGGGCTCGCGGGGCCAACGTCCTGACTTTC; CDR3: CASSLENRARGANVLTF
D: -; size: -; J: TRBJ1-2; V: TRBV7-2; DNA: TGTGCCAGCAGCTCGGGACGGAATCGAGGCTACACCTTC; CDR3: CASSSGRNRGYTF
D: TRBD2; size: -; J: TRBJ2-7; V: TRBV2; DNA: TGTGCCAGCACCGGACTAGCGGGGAGCTTCGAGCAGTACTTC; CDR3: CASTGLAGSFEQYF
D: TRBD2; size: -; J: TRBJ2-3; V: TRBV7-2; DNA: TGTGCCAGCAGCTCAAAGGAGCTAGCGGGAGACCGCACAGATACGCAGTATTTT; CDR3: CASSSKELAGDRTDTQYF
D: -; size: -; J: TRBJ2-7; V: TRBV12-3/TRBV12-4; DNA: TGTGCCAGCAGTTTCCGAAAATTCTACGAGCAGTACTTC; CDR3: CASSFRKFYEQYF
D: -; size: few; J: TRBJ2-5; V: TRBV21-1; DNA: TGTGCCAGCAGCAAAATTAGGAAGGGGGAAGAGACCCAGTACTTC; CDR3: CASSKIRKGEETQYF
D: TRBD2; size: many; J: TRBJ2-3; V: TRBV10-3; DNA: TGTGCCATCCTTTCTACCGGGACTAGCGGGAGTGATACGCAGTATTTT; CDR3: CAILSTGTSGSDTQYF
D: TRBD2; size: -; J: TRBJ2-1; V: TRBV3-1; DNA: TGTGCCAGCAGCCCGGGGACTAGCGGGAAGAATGAGCAGTTCTTC; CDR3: CASSPGTSGKNEQFF
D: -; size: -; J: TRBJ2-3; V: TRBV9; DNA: TGTGCCAGCAGCCTGGCGGCTGCCGCAGATACGCAGTATTTT; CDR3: CASSLAAAADTQYF
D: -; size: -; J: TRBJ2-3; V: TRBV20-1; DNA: TGCAGTGCTAGAGAGCACCCAGATACGCAGTATTTT; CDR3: CSAREHPDTQYF
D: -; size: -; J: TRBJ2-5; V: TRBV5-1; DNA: TGCGCCAGCAGCACCCAGGGGTTTACGGAGACCCAGTACTTC; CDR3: CASSTQGFTETQYF
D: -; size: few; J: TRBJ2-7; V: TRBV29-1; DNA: TGCAGCGTTGAACCCCTGGGTCGCGAGCAGTACTTC; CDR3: CSVEPLGREQYF